These 11 T cell receptor beta chains originate from one sample sequenced in a study of PD-1 blockade in mismatch repair-deficient tumors. Profiling relied on immunoSEQ multiplex PCR, and the TCRdb table lists in-frame clones only, not all of them. This table holds some 40,000 clones, 65% to 85% found once. The sample was PBMCs, taken roughly 40 weeks after starting pembrolizumab. These TCRs come from an adult with mismatch repair-deficient cancer.

The V gene is TRBV6-5, the J gene TRBJ2-1; TRBD2 matches 9 bases. The CDR3 runs 16 residues. Germline CDR1 MNHEY, CDR2 SVGAGI. V was clipped by 4 bases and J by 5 bases; unmatched bases: 9. The CDR3 loop reads CASSSGRPSGNNEQFF. For the CDR3, the DNA is TGTGCCAGCAGTTCTGGTAGGCCTAGCGGGAACAATGAGCAGTTCTTC.

This clone was seen only a few times. The chain joins TRBV7-9 to TRBJ2-7, with a tentative D call TRBD1 (6 bases). CDR3 length: 16 amino acids. V lost 0 bases, J lost 3 bases, and 15 bases lay in between. The germline CDR1 and CDR2 sequences are SEHNR and FQNEAQ (reference sequence). CDR3 sequence (DNA): TGTGCCAGCAGCTTAGCGGGGCCAGCGGACAGCTACGAGCAGTACTTC. Amino acid sequence: CASSLAGPADSYEQYF.

The CDR3 coding sequence is TGTGCCAGCAGCCCTTCGGATCGGGTAAACGGGAACACTGAAGCTTTCTTT. It translates to CASSPSDRVNGNTEAFF. The chain combines TRBV5-5 with TRBJ1-1; D gene unclear. The CDR3 spans 17 residues. Trimming removed 4 bases from V and 1 base from J, with 20 bases in between. The germline CDR1 and CDR2 sequences are SGHKS and YYEKEE (reference sequence).

This chain links TRBV28 with TRBJ1-5; D not resolved. The germline V gene encodes CDR1 MDHEN and CDR2 SYDVKM. CDR3 length equals 13 residues. Trimming stripped 3 bases from V and 0 bases from J, with 3 bases between. The CDR3 DNA is TGTGCCAGCAGTTTCGTTAGCAATCAGCCCCAGCATTTT. This gives the protein CASSFVSNQPQHF.

This chain joins TRBV2 and TRBJ1-5; tentative D call: TRBD1 (5 bases). This CDR3 region has 17 residues. Trimming removed 3 bases at V and 7 bases at J, with 22 bases between. The germline CDR1 and CDR2 sequences are SNHLY and FYNNEI. CDR3 sequence (DNA): TGTGCCAGCAGTGAGTTCATGTTAACAGGACAAGGCCAGCCCCAGCATTTT. It translates to CASSEFMLTGQGQPQHF.

This chain joins TRBV5-6 and TRBJ1-1; 10 bases fit TRBD1. Germline V gene lookup returns CDR1 SGHDT and CDR2 YYEEEE. Unmatched junction bases numbered 2, after V lost 4 bases and J lost 8 bases. The CDR3 consists of 12 residues. The CDR3 loop reads CASSADRGEAFF. DNA for the CDR3: TGTGCCAGCAGCGCGGACAGGGGGGAAGCTTTCTTT.

This clone was observed a few times. The CDR3 bases are TGTGCCAGCTCACCACACAGGGGGAGGCTTTACGAGCAGTACTTC. It encodes CASSPHRGRLYEQYF. This chain joins TRBV18 and TRBJ2-7; 8 bases fit TRBD1. V dropped 1 base and J dropped 4; count of bases not matched to a gene: 6. The CDR3 covers 15 residues. Germline loops: CDR1 KGHSH, CDR2 LQKENI.

The CDR3: CASSTSGGGETQYF. DNA of the CDR3: TGTGCCAGCAGCACTAGCGGGGGGGGAGAGACCCAGTACTTC. The chain employs TRBV9 and TRBJ2-5; TRBD2 matches 13 bases. Germline values: CDR1 SGDLS, CDR2 YYNGEE. J lost 4 bases, V lost 4 bases, and 1 base had no gene match. The CDR3 spans 14 residues.

There are a few counts of this clone. The gene calls are TRBV14 and TRBJ2-7, with 12 bases fitting TRBD2. Unmatched junction bases numbered 13, after V lost 4 bases and J lost 0 bases. The germline V gene has CDR1 SGHDN and CDR2 FVKESK. CDR3 length: 19 residues. The CDR3 is CASSRSGWTSGESSYEQYF. CDR3 DNA sequence: TGTGCCAGCAGCCGAAGCGGATGGACTAGCGGGGAAAGCTCCTACGAGCAGTACTTC. Complete variable domain (other parts from reference TRBV14 and TRBJ2-7): EAGVTQFPSHSVIEKGQTVTLRCDPISGHDNLYWYRRVMGKEIKFLLHFVKESKQDESGMPNNRFLAERTGGTYSTLKVQPAELEDSGVYFCASSRSGWTSGESSYEQYFGPGTRLTVT.

The V and J genes are TRBV9 and TRBJ1-1, with D uncertain. With 0 bases removed from V and 5 bases from J, the gap between germline ends came to 14 bases. The V gene's germline CDR1 is SGDLS and CDR2 YYNGEE. CDR3 length equals 15 residues. This CDR3 reads CASSVGREGYTEAFF. The CDR3, as DNA: TGTGCCAGCAGCGTAGGGAGGGAAGGTTATACTGAAGCTTTCTTT.

This rearrangement joins TRBV19 to TRBJ1-2; 10 nucleotides agree with TRBD1. V lost 7 bases, J lost 4 bases, and 18 bases stayed unmatched. The CDR3 is made up of 18 amino acids. Germline CDR1 is LNHDA and CDR2 is SQIVND (reference sequence). The CDR3 loop reads CASINAKRTGGLGYGYTF. The CDR3 DNA sequence: TGTGCCAGTATCAATGCTAAGCGGACAGGGGGTTTGGGCTATGGCTACACCTTC.